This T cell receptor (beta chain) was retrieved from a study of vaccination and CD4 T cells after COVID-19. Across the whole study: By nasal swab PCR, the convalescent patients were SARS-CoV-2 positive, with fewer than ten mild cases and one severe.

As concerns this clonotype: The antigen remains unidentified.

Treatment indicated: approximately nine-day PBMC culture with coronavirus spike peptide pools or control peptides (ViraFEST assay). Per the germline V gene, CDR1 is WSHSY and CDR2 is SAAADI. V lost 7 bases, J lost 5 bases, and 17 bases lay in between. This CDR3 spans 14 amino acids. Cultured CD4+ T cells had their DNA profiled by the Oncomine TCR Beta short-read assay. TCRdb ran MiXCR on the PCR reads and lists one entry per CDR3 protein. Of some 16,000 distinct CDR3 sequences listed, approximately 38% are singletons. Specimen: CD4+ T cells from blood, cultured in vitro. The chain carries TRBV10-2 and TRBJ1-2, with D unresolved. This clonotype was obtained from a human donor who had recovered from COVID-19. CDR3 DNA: TGCGCCAGCAAACCCTCGACTGGAATGTATGGCTACACCTTC. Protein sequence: CASKPSTGMYGYTF.